Presented here are 13 T cell receptor beta chains from one specimen sequenced in a study of T cells in Graves' hyperthyroidism and ophthalmopathy (dated by TCRdb to the late 2010s). Libraries were constructed by multiplex PCR. Reads for this sample came from an Illumina HiSeq 2000. The TCR beta CDR3 regions were amplified from RNA transcripts. The first round of RT-PCR for the TCR CDR3 was performed with the HTBI primer set and the Qiagen OneStep RT-PCR kit. TCRdb cleaned the public reads at Q25 with fastp, built clones with MiXCR and kept in-frame beta chains. For every CDR3 protein sequence, its rows merge into one entry that carries the most common genes and DNA. The sample includes hundreds of thousands of distinct CDR3 sequences, with less than 25% observed a single time. The top ten clonotypes cover approximately 54% of the sample. Sequencing was carried out using blood. These receptor sequences come from an older woman with Graves' ophthalmopathy.

As regards this clonotype: No conserved phenylalanine or tryptophan ends this CDR3, so it is likely a read error. The chain employs TRBV27 and TRBJ1-1; possible D gene TRBD1, 5 bases. CDR3 length equals 14 residues. From germline, CDR1 is MNHEY and CDR2 SMNVEV (reference sequence). Trimming cost V 6 bases and J 7 bases, with 18 bases left between them. CDR3 sequence: CASSPTPGGVEAFL. For the CDR3, the DNA is TGTGCCAGCAGCCCAACTCCTGGGGGGGTTGAAGCTTTCCTT.

At least ten counts were recorded for this clonotype. The chain joins TRBV2 to TRBJ2-7; 9 bases match TRBD1. Looked up from germline, CDR1 is SNHLY and CDR2 is FYNNEI. The trim removed 6 bases at V and 6 bases at J, leaving 3 bases unmatched. The CDR3 is 12 residues long. The CDR3 nucleotides are TGTGCCAGCAGGCGACAGGGGGGCGAGCAGTACTTC. Residues: CASRRQGGEQYF.

This clonotype appeared a few times. V and J are TRBV27 and TRBJ2-1; D is perhaps TRBD2 (6 bases). V shed 2 bases and J shed 0 bases, with 14 bases lying between them. The germline V gene has CDR1 MNHEY and CDR2 SMNVEV (reference sequence). There are 17 residues in the CDR3. CDR3 sequence: CASSLGVGTFSYNEQFF. CDR3 sequence (DNA): TGTGCCAGCAGTTTAGGGGTGGGGACTTTCTCCTACAATGAGCAGTTCTTC.

V and J are TRBV3-1 and TRBJ2-3; D not certain. Deletions cut 0 bases from V and 2 bases from J, with 9 bases between. Germline values: CDR1 LGHDT, CDR2 YNNKEL (reference sequence). The CDR3 is 15 amino acids. The CDR3 nucleotides read TGTGCCAGCAGCCAAGATATCAGGTCCACAGATACGCAGTATTTT. This encodes CASSQDIRSTDTQYF.

This clonotype occurred many times. The J gene is TRBJ1-6, the V gene TRBV7-6; D gene uncertain. The CDR3 totals 14 residues. The V gene's germline CDR1 is SGHVS and CDR2 FNYEAQ. Trimming took off 1 base at V and 5 bases at J, with 6 bases between the two ends. CDR3 bases: TGTGCCAGCAGCTTAGGGCAGAATAATTCACCCCTCCACTTT. Its protein product is CASSLGQNNSPLHF.

The chain recombines TRBV3-1 with TRBJ1-2, with 7 nucleotides matching TRBD1. Germline V lookup: CDR1 LGHDT, CDR2 YNNKEL (reference sequence). The V segment lost 0 bases and the J segment 2 bases; nucleotides outside the gene matches: 6. This CDR3 is 16 amino acids long. The CDR3 nucleotides are TGTGCCAGCAGCCAAGATGCCTTACAGGGGAACTATGGCTACACCTTC. This codes for CASSQDALQGNYGYTF.

The table lists this clonotype with a few counts. V gene TRBV11-2 combines with J gene TRBJ1-5; weak D call: TRBD1 (6 bases). Germline V gene data show CDR1 as SGHAT and CDR2 as FQNNGV. The CDR3 runs 15 residues. V was shortened by 1 base and J by 0 bases, with 7 bases between the two germline ends. The CDR3 region is CASSLGTVSNQPQHF. DNA for the CDR3: TGTGCCAGCAGCTTAGGGACAGTTAGCAATCAGCCCCAGCATTTT. Filled out from reference TRBV11-2 and TRBJ1-5, the complete variable domain reads EAGVAQSPRYKIIEKRQSVAFWCNPISGHATLYWYQQILGQGPKLLIQFQNNGVVDDSQLPKDRFSAERLKGVDSTLKIQPAKLEDSAVYLCASSLGTVSNQPQHFGDGTRLSIL.

About this clonotype: A read error is possible here, since a much larger clone lies one base away. J is TRBJ2-5 and V is TRBV2, with TRBD2 matching over 7 bases. The CDR3 totals 14 residues. Germline CDR1 and CDR2: SNHLY and FYNNEI. The chain's CDR3 is CASREGLVQEAQYF. CDR3 DNA sequence: TGTGCCAGCAGGGAAGGACTAGTCCAAGAGGCCCAGTACTTC.

This clonotype was counted between two and nine times. V and J are TRBV7-2 and TRBJ1-5, with D tentatively TRBD1 (6 bases). The germline V and J ends were trimmed by 5 bases and 6 bases, with 26 bases remaining between them. The CDR3 consists of 18 residues. CDR1 is SGHTA and CDR2 is FQGNSA in the germline V gene. DNA for the CDR3: TGTGCCAGCAGCCCCTACAGTTTGGGGCCTTCACAGGGTCAGCCCCAGCATTTT. Translation: CASSPYSLGPSQGQPQHF.

This clonotype showed up just a few times. The chain recombines TRBV5-1 with TRBJ2-7; D perhaps matches TRBD2 (5 bases). This CDR3 has 14 amino acids. Germline V gene data show CDR1 as SGHRS and CDR2 as YFSETQ. Trimming took off 4 bases at V and 1 base at J, with 12 bases between the two ends. The CDR3 loop is CASSERAESYEQYF. CDR3 nucleotides: TGCGCCAGCAGCGAGAGGGCCGAGTCCTACGAGCAGTACTTC.

The chain couples TRBV3-1 to TRBJ1-5; 8 bases are shared with TRBD1. Germline loops: CDR1 LGHDT, CDR2 YNNKEL (reference sequence). V trimming: 5 bases; J trimming: 6 bases; junction bases outside the gene matches: 12. The CDR3 has 16 amino acids. The CDR3 sequence: CASSTSGRGQSQPQHF. The CDR3 DNA reads as TGTGCCAGCAGCACTTCGGGCAGGGGGCAAAGTCAGCCCCAGCATTTT.

The V gene is TRBV6-4, the J gene TRBJ2-3; D uncertain. V was clipped by 4 bases and J by 5 bases, with 10 bases between them. Germline V lookup: CDR1 MRHNA, CDR2 SNTAGT. The CDR3 loop spans 13 amino acids. CDR3 protein: CASSVSSGDTQYF. CDR3 nucleotide sequence: TGTGCCAGCAGTGTCTCCTCAGGAGATACGCAGTATTTT.

This clonotype was seen repeatedly, ten times or more. The rearrangement joins TRBV20-1 to TRBJ2-2, with D tentatively TRBD1 or TRBD2 (6 bases each). Looked up from germline, CDR1 is DFQATT and CDR2 is SNEGSKA (reference sequence). The CDR3 loop spans 15 amino acids. V was cut by 4 bases and J by 4 bases, with 16 bases left in between. The CDR3 sequence is CSAKKGGDGTGELFF. The CDR3 region has the DNA TGCAGTGCTAAAAAGGGGGGAGATGGCACCGGGGAGCTGTTTTTT.